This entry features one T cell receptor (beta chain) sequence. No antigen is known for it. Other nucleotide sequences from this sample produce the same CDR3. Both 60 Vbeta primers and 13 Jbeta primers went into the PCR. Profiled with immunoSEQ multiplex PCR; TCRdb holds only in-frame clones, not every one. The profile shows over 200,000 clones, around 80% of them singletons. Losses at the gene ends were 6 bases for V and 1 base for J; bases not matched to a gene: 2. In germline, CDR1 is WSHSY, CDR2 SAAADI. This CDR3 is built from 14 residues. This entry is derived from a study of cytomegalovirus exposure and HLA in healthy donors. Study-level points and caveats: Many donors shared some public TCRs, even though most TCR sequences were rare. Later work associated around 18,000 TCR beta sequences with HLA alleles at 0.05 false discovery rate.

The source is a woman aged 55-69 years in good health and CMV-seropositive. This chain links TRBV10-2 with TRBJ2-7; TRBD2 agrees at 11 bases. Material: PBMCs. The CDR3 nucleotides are TGCGCCAGCAGGGGGACTAGCGGTTCCTACGAGCAGTACTTC. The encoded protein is CASRGTSGSYEQYF.